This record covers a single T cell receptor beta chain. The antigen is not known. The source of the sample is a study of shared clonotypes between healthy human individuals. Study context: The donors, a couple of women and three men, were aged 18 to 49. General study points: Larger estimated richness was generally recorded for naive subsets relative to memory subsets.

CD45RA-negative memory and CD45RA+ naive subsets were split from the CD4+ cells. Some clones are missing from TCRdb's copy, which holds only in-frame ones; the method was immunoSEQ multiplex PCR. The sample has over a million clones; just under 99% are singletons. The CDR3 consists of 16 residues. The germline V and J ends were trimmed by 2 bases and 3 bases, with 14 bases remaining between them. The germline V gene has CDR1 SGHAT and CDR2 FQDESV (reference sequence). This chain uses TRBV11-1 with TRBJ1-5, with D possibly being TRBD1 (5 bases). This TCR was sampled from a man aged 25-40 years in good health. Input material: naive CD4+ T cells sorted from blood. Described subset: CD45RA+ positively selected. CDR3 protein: CASSLFRARDNQPQHF. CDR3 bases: TGTGCCAGCAGCTTATTCCGGGCCAGGGACAATCAGCCCCAGCATTTT.